This T cell receptor beta chain was recorded in a study of T cell responses to AZD1222 COVID-19 vaccine. Overall study: Second-dose recipients at about 4 or about 12 weeks were treated as one pooled group. The study's findings and limits: Just a handful of AZD1222 recipients were seropositive at baseline. Donors in the cohort were predominantly white British and more often female, and clonal diversity was possibly underestimated. As reported, nearly half of all spike-specific TCRs target variant regions that are unmutated.

With respect to this clone: As yet, its antigen is unknown.

Here immunoSEQ multiplex PCR was the method, and the copy in TCRdb shows in-frame clones only, minus some. The data contain about 150,000 clones, about 88% of them singletons. Per the germline V gene, CDR1 is SGHDT and CDR2 is YYEEEE. This CDR3 has 14 amino acids. Losses at the gene ends were 3 bases for V and 5 bases for J; bases not matched to a gene: 7. The sequences come from peripheral blood, collected on day 0 of AZD1222 vaccination. The V gene is TRBV5-6, the J gene TRBJ2-5, with 7 bases identical to TRBD2. The clonotype was recovered from an adult in good health. The CDR3 loop is CASSSPTGGETQYF. CDR3 in DNA: TGTGCCAGCAGCTCACCGACGGGAGGTGAGACCCAGTACTTC.